The clone carrying this T cell receptor (beta chain) rates as medium-sized (0.01 to 0.1%). Blood genomic DNA input for TRB amplification was about 240-550 ng. Multiplex PCR with BIOMED2 TRB-A/B primer pools amplified TRB rearrangements. TCRdb re-derived calls from the multiplex PCR reads in MiXCR, one entry per CDR3 protein. This table has some 780 distinct CDR3 sequences, around a fifth appearing once. The germline V gene encodes CDR1 LNHDA and CDR2 SQIVND (reference sequence). V was cut by 3 bases and J by 0 bases, with 14 bases left in between. The CDR3 runs 16 residues. This specimen comes from a study of T and B cells in COVID-19 patients.

This TCR was sampled from a human donor with active COVID-19. The chain employs TRBV19 and TRBJ1-1; perhaps TRBD1 as D (6 bases). The sample taken for sequencing was blood. The CDR3 nucleotides are TGTGCCAGTAGTATGGGCAGGGGAAGCATGAACACTGAAGCTTTCTTT. Its translation: CASSMGRGSMNTEAFF.